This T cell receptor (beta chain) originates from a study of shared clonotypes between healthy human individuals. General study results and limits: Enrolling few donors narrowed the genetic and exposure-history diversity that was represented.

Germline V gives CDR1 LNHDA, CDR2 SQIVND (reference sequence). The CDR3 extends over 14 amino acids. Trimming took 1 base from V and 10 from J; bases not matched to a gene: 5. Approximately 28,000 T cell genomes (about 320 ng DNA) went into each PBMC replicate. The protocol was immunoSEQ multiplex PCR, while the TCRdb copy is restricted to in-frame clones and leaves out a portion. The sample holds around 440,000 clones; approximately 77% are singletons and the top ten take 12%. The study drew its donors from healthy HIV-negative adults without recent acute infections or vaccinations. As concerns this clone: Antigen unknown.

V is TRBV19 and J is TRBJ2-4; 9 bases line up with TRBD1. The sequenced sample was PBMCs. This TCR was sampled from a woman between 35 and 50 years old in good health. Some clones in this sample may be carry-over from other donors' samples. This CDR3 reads CASSIGTGVEIQYF. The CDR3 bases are TGTGCCAGTAGTATAGGGACAGGGGTTGAAATTCAGTACTTC.